This TCR beta chain was captured in a study of healthy donors' naive CD4 and CD8 T cells. The CDR3 length is 13 residues. Trimming cost V 4 bases and J 2 bases, with 10 bases left between them. CDR1 and CDR2 from the germline V gene are SQVTM and ANQGSEA. Each TCR library used 400 to 600 ng of total RNA and a linear amplification protocol. TCRdb reprocessed the reads via MiXCR and lists one record per CDR3 protein. The sample comprises 180,000 or so distinct CDR3 sequences, under 85% of which are singletons, and 2% to 2.5% rests with the top ten. Comment on this clonotype: The antigen remains undetermined.

Notes on the study in general: Homeostatic proliferation of naive T cells was not examined as a bias source.

This clonotype was obtained from a pool of human donors in good health; the sample pools cells from several healthy donors. The sequenced material came from naive CD4+ and CD8+ T cells sorted from blood, pooled from several donors. This sequence joins TRBV29-1 and TRBJ2-3; D might be TRBD1 or TRBD2, each matching 5 bases. The CDR3 reads CSVGGMYTDTQYF. The CDR3 DNA reads TGCAGCGTTGGGGGGATGTACACAGATACGCAGTATTTT.